The clone carrying this T cell receptor (beta chain) was seen repeatedly, ten times or more. TCRB transcripts that were expressed got sequenced, as all of the isolated RNA had been reverse transcribed. Naive, central memory and regulatory T cell samples produced a mean of roughly 3.9 million reads. The method was immunoSEQ multiplex PCR; TCRdb's version includes in-frame clones alone and lacks a portion of them. The sample has about 340,000 clones; less than 10% are singletons. This sample was taken from a study of beta chain features in type 1 diabetes. The sample was central memory CD4+ T cells from blood. This clonotype originated in a woman between 18 and 29 years old in good health.

The CDR3 loop reads CASSFGGRARYEQFF. The CDR3 DNA follows: TGTGCCAGCAGTTTCGGCGGGAGGGCCAGGTATGAGCAGTTCTTC. The chain couples TRBV28 to TRBJ2-1; TRBD2 aligns across 9 bases. CDR3 length: 15 residues. V was pared by 3 bases and J by 8 bases, with 8 bases of the junction left unmatched. The V gene's germline CDR1 is MDHEN and CDR2 SYDVKM.